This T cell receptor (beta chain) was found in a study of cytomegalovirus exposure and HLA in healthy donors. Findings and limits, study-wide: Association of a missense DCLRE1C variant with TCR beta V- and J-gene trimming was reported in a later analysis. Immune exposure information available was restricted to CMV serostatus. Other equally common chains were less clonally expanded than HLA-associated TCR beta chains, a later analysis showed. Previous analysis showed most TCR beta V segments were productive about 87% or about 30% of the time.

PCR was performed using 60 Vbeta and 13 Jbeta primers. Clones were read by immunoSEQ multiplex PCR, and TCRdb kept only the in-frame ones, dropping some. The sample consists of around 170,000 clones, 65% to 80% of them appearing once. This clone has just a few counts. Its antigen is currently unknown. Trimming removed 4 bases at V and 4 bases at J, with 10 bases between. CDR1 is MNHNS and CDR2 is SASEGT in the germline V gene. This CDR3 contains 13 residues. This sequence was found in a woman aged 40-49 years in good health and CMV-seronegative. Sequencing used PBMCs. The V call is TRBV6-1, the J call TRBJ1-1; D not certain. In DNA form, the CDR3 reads TGTGCCAGCAGTGCCGGGGTGGGCACTGAAGCTTTCTTT. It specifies CASSAGVGTEAFF.